The 28 T cell receptor beta chains presented below share a single source sample, sequenced in a study of blood T cell repertoires in COVID-19. The repertoire was sequenced with immunoSEQ multiplex PCR; TCRdb's copy has only in-frame clones and lacks some. The sample comprises 290,000 or so clones, approximately 90% of which are singletons, and 2.2% rests with the top ten. Material for sequencing was peripheral blood. The origin of the receptors is a woman in her thirties with COVID-19, enrolled during active disease.

V usage is TRBV12-3 or TRBV12-4 and J usage is TRBJ2-7, with D perhaps matching TRBD2 (5 bases). This CDR3 is 13 amino acids long. The ends were cut back, 6 bases at V and 2 bases at J, with 11 bases in the middle. The CDR3 is CASSLVGTYEQYF. The CDR3 region has the DNA TGTGCCAGCAGCCTTGTCGGGACCTACGAGCAGTACTTC.

CDR3 nucleotides: TGTGCCAGCAGCCCCGGGACACCTAACTATGGCTACACCTTC. It codes for CASSPGTPNYGYTF. V is TRBV28 and J is TRBJ1-2, with D maybe TRBD1 (6 bases). Germline values: CDR1 MDHEN, CDR2 SYDVKM. V was trimmed by 6 bases and J by 0 bases, leaving 11 bases between them. The CDR3 runs to 14 residues.

The chain recombines TRBV5-1 with TRBJ1-1, with D tentatively TRBD1 (6 bases). The length of the CDR3 is 16 residues. Trimming shortened V by 2 bases and J by 0 bases, and 14 bases separated the two germline ends. CDR1 and CDR2 (germline): SGHRS, YFSETQ. CDR3 in amino acids: CASSLSGPGVNTEAFF. Here the CDR3 DNA reads TGCGCCAGCAGCTTATCGGGACCAGGGGTGAACACTGAAGCTTTCTTT.

This clone was seen only once. The chain uses TRBV7-2 and TRBJ1-1; D might be TRBD1 (6 bases). CDR1 is SGHTA, CDR2 FQGNSA, per germline. The V and J ends lost 5 bases and 0 bases respectively, with 13 bases between them. CDR3 length: 15 residues. CDR3 residues: CASSPRQDMNTEAFF. CDR3 DNA: TGTGCCAGCAGCCCCAGACAGGACATGAACACTGAAGCTTTCTTT.

The V and J genes are TRBV20-1 and TRBJ2-7; no definite D call. Trimming cost V 3 bases and J 2 bases, with 14 bases left between them. The CDR3 totals 14 residues. Germline CDR1 DFQATT, CDR2 SNEGSKA (reference sequence). In DNA, the CDR3 is TGCAGTGCTAGTCTCCCGACAAGGACCTACGAGCAGTACTTC. Protein sequence: CSASLPTRTYEQYF.

This clone showed up just once. The chain employs TRBV19 and TRBJ2-3; 8 bases are a match to TRBD1. J gave up 1 base and V 9 bases, and 6 bases lay outside the gene matches. The CDR3 runs to 14 residues. Germline CDR1 LNHDA, CDR2 SQIVND (reference sequence). The CDR3 loop reads CASRPDRGTDTQYF. The CDR3 coding sequence is TGTGCCAGCCGCCCGGACAGGGGCACAGATACGCAGTATTTT.

The chain is built from TRBV14 and TRBJ2-7, with TRBD1 matching over 7 bases. Germline-derived CDR1 and CDR2 are SGHDN and FVKESK. V shed 4 bases and J 3 bases; nucleotides not matched to a gene: 6. The CDR3 has 14 residues. CDR3 coding DNA: TGTGCCAGCAGCCTCCGGACAGGCTACTACGAGCAGTACTTC. This gives the protein CASSLRTGYYEQYF.

This chain links TRBV30 with TRBJ1-1; 8 bases fit TRBD1. Trimming removed 2 bases from V and 6 bases from J; junction bases left unmatched: 5. The germline gives CDR1 GTSNPN, CDR2 SVGIG (reference sequence). The CDR3 consists of 13 residues. The CDR3 sequence is CAWSLTGGAEAFF. CDR3 bases: TGTGCCTGGAGTTTAACAGGGGGTGCTGAAGCTTTCTTT.

The chain recombines TRBV7-3 with TRBJ2-2; D might be TRBD2 (6 bases). The CDR3 runs 16 residues. Per germline, CDR1 SGHTA and CDR2 FQGTGA. V lost 5 bases and J 2 bases, leaving 15 bases between the germline ends. CDR3 in DNA: TGTGCCAGCAGCCCTTATGGGGGGTTCAACACCGGGGAGCTGTTTTTT. The encoded protein is CASSPYGGFNTGELFF.

The chain recombines TRBV25-1 with TRBJ2-1; 7 nucleotides align to TRBD2. CDR3 size: 16 residues. Germline assignment: CDR1 MGHDK and CDR2 SYGVNS. The junction had 6 bases not matched to a gene; V was cut back by 4 bases and J by 0 bases. In DNA, the CDR3 is TGTGCCAGCAGTGGCCCCGGGACTAACTCCTACAATGAGCAGTTCTTC. It is translated as CASSGPGTNSYNEQFF.

The rearrangement joins TRBV27 to TRBJ2-1; 9 bases fit TRBD2. Germline V CDR1 and CDR2: MNHEY, SMNVEV (reference sequence). J was trimmed by 7 bases and V by 2 bases; bases with no gene match: 6. This CDR3 is built from 15 residues. The CDR3 DNA follows: TGTGCCAGCAGTTTAACCCGACTAGCGGAGAATGAGCAGTTCTTC. Translated: CASSLTRLAENEQFF.

The J gene is TRBJ2-6, the V gene TRBV5-4, with D unclear. V was pared by 1 base and J by 1 base, with 3 bases between. Germline V gene lookup returns CDR1 SGHNT and CDR2 YYREEE (reference sequence). The CDR3 extends over 14 amino acids. CDR3 residues: CASSLISGANVLTF. The CDR3 region has the DNA TGTGCCAGCAGCTTGATATCTGGGGCCAACGTCCTGACTTTC.

This clone was recorded a few times. The V call is TRBV9, the J call TRBJ2-1, with 8 bases identical to TRBD1. The length of the CDR3 is 16 residues. The germline gives CDR1 SGDLS, CDR2 YYNGEE. V gave up 5 bases and J gave up 5 bases; unmatched junction bases: 12. The DNA of the CDR3 is TGTGCCAGCAGTCCCATCCGGACAGGGACAAACAATGAGCAGTTCTTC. Its translation: CASSPIRTGTNNEQFF.

V is TRBV30 and J is TRBJ1-1, with D unclear. V gave up 0 bases and J gave up 5 bases, with 10 bases separating them. Germline V gives CDR1 GTSNPN, CDR2 SVGIG (reference sequence). The CDR3 runs 13 residues. The CDR3 is CAWSVAAGTEAFF. DNA for the CDR3: TGTGCCTGGAGTGTGGCTGCGGGGACTGAAGCTTTCTTT.

Written as DNA, the CDR3 is TGTGCCAGCAGCCCATTTAGCGGCTCCTACAATGAGCAGTTCTTC. It codes for CASSPFSGSYNEQFF. The V gene is TRBV5-4, the J gene TRBJ2-1; a weak D match, TRBD2 (6 bases). The CDR3 covers 15 residues. Looked up from germline, CDR1 is SGHNT and CDR2 is YYREEE (reference sequence). V lost 4 bases, J lost 0 bases, and 11 bases lay in between.

This chain uses TRBV2 with TRBJ2-1; D remains unclear. The CDR3 runs to 14 residues. Between the trimmed V and J ends, which lost 2 bases and 3 bases, there was a span of 8 bases. CDR1 and CDR2 (germline): SNHLY, FYNNEI. The CDR3 region has the DNA TGTGCCAGCAGTGAAAGCAGACTCTACAATGAGCAGTTCTTC. Protein sequence: CASSESRLYNEQFF.

The chain links TRBV30 to TRBJ1-2; D remains unclear. This CDR3 has 15 amino acids. V lost 5 bases to trimming and J lost 4 bases, with 20 bases between them. The V gene's germline CDR1 is GTSNPN and CDR2 SVGIG (reference sequence). For the CDR3, the DNA is TGTGCCTGGGAAAAGGGAGGATTATATGGCTATGGCTACACCTTC. It is translated as CAWEKGGLYGYGYTF.

V and J are TRBV5-5 and TRBJ2-7; TRBD2 matches 8 bases. Trimming cost V 0 bases and J 3 bases; bases outside gene matches: 5. Per the germline V gene, CDR1 is SGHKS and CDR2 is YYEKEE (reference sequence). This CDR3 has 15 residues. DNA of the CDR3: TGTGCCAGCAGCTTGGGACTAGCGATTTACTACGAGCAGTACTTC. Protein sequence: CASSLGLAIYYEQYF. The full variable domain, in which reference TRBV5-5 and TRBJ2-7 provide the parts outside the CDR3, is DAGVTQSPTHLIKTRGQQVTLRCSPISGHKSVSWYQQVLGQGPQFIFQYYEKEERGRGNFPDRFSARQFPNYSSELNVNALLLGDSALYLCASSLGLAIYYEQYFGPGTRLTVT.

In DNA, the CDR3 is TGTGCCTGGAGATCGTATCGGACTAGCGGAAGCTCCTACAATGAGCAGTTCTTC. It codes for CAWRSYRTSGSSYNEQFF. The chain recombines TRBV30 with TRBJ2-1; TRBD2 matches 10 bases. This CDR3 is built from 18 residues. Germline trimming cut 3 bases from V and 0 bases from J; bases unmatched to any gene: 11. Germline values: CDR1 GTSNPN, CDR2 SVGIG (reference sequence).

The V and J genes are TRBV7-2 and TRBJ2-7; 7 bases line up with TRBD1. The germline CDR1 and CDR2 sequences are SGHTA and FQGNSA. The CDR3 runs 14 residues. The ends lost 0 bases at V and 1 base at J; junction bases unmatched: 0. The CDR3 sequence: CASSLAGQSYEQYF. CDR3 DNA: TGTGCCAGCAGCTTAGCGGGACAGTCCTACGAGCAGTACTTC.

This clone turned up a few times. This sequence joins TRBV6-5 and TRBJ1-2, with TRBD1 identical over 11 bases. This CDR3 is built from 15 residues. CDR1 is MNHEY and CDR2 is SVGAGI in the germline V gene. Losses at the gene ends were 0 bases for V and 6 bases for J; bases not matched to a gene: 3. CDR3 DNA sequence: TGTGCCAGCAGTTACTCGACGGGACAGGGGGATGGCTACACCTTC. This gives the protein CASSYSTGQGDGYTF.

The gene calls are TRBV30 and TRBJ2-2; TRBD1 aligns across 9 bases. Trimming took 2 bases from V and 4 from J; bases not matched to a gene: 5. CDR1 GTSNPN and CDR2 SVGIG come from the germline V gene (reference sequence). The CDR3 contains 15 residues. The CDR3 sequence is CAWSRDRAGTGELFF. The CDR3, as DNA: TGTGCCTGGAGTAGGGACAGGGCGGGCACCGGGGAGCTGTTTTTT.

This rearrangement joins TRBV18 to TRBJ1-2; D unresolved. The CDR3 length is 16 residues. Germline-derived CDR1 and CDR2 are KGHSH and LQKENI. The V gene lost 4 bases and the J gene lost 0 bases, with 15 bases spanning the gap. The CDR3 is CASSRPGRSPNYGYTF. The CDR3 coding sequence is TGTGCCAGCTCACGACCGGGCCGCTCGCCTAACTATGGCTACACCTTC.

This sequence joins TRBV7-8 and TRBJ2-1; a possible D gene is TRBD2 (5 bases). V shed 3 bases and J shed 9 bases, with 21 bases lying between them. The CDR3 is made up of 16 amino acids. Per germline, CDR1 SGHVS and CDR2 FQNEAQ. The CDR3 loop is CASSLPHGDTVREQFF. CDR3 DNA: TGTGCCAGCAGCTTGCCCCACGGGGATACAGTTCGTGAGCAGTTCTTC.

The chain couples TRBV4-2 to TRBJ1-2; 7 nucleotides align to TRBD1. V lost 4 bases to trimming and J lost 8 bases; unmatched junction nucleotides: 7. Germline values: CDR1 LGHNA, CDR2 YNFKEQ. The CDR3 totals 13 residues. The CDR3 DNA reads as TGTGCCAGCAGCCGAGGGGGCCAACCCGGCTACACCTTC. As protein: CASSRGGQPGYTF.

This chain uses TRBV10-1 with TRBJ2-1; 9 bases match TRBD2. Per the germline V gene, CDR1 is WNHNN and CDR2 is SYGVQD (reference sequence). Trimming at V came to 3 bases and at J to 10 bases, leaving 7 bases not matched to a gene. This CDR3 has 14 residues. The CDR3 protein is CASSDGLAGWEQFF. In DNA form, the CDR3 reads TGCGCCAGCAGTGATGGCCTAGCGGGATGGGAGCAGTTCTTC.

The chain carries TRBV29-1 and TRBJ1-2; 12 positions agree with TRBD1. The CDR3 has 15 residues. J gave up 6 bases and V 3 bases, and 8 bases lay outside the gene matches. Germline V gene sequence: CDR1 SQVTM, CDR2 ANQGSEA. CDR3 protein: CSVDRRDRGQDGYTF. In DNA form, the CDR3 reads TGCAGCGTTGATCGCCGGGACAGGGGGCAAGATGGCTACACCTTC.

This clone was observed once. This chain links TRBV18 with TRBJ1-6; D is possibly TRBD1 (5 bases). Looked up from germline, CDR1 is KGHSH and CDR2 is LQKENI. V lost 5 bases and J lost 7, with 12 bases in between. The CDR3 runs 14 residues. The CDR3 nucleotides are TGTGCCAGCTCAGCCGGGGGGGGAAATTCACCCCTCCACTTT. Protein product: CASSAGGGNSPLHF.